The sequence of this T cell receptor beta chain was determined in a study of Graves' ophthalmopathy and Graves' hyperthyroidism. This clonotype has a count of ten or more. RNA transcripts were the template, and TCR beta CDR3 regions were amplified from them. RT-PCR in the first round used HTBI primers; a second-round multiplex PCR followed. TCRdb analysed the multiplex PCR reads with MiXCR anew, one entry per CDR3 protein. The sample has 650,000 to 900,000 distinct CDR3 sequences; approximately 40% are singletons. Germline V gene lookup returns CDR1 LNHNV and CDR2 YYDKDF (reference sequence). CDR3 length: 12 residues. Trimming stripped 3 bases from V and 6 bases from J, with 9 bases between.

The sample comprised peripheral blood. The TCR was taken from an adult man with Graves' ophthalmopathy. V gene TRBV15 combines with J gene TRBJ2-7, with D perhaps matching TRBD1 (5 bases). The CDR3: CATSRDTFEQYF. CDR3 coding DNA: TGTGCCACCAGCAGGGACACCTTCGAGCAGTACTTC. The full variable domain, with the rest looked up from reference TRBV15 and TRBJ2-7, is DAMVIQNPRYQVTQFGKPVTLSCSQTLNHNVMYWYQQKSSQAPKLLFHYYDKDFNNEADTPDNFQSRRPNTSFCFLDIRSPGLGDTAMYLCATSRDTFEQYFGPGTRLTVT.